Included here is one T cell receptor beta chain sequence, with context. The data are from a study of blood T cell repertoires in COVID-19. Across the whole study: Researchers got acute and convalescent COVID-19 samples from the United States, Italy and Spain.

Followed over time, Seattle patients had been enrolled while infection was active. Assay: immunoSEQ multiplex PCR; the TCRdb copy retains only in-frame clones and omits some. This sample has fewer than 200,000 clones, with over 80% found just once. Germline CDR1 MNHEY, CDR2 SMNVEV (reference sequence). This CDR3 is 16 amino acids long. J was trimmed by 6 bases and V by 4 bases; bases with no gene match: 12. The sequence derives from a man under 40 with COVID-19, enrolled during active disease. V is TRBV27 and J is TRBJ2-1, with 7 bases fitting TRBD2. What was sequenced was peripheral blood. The CDR3 DNA reads TGTGCCAGCAGTTCCTCCTTGGGACTACGGGTCAATGAGCAGTTCTTC. Its protein is CASSSSLGLRVNEQFF.